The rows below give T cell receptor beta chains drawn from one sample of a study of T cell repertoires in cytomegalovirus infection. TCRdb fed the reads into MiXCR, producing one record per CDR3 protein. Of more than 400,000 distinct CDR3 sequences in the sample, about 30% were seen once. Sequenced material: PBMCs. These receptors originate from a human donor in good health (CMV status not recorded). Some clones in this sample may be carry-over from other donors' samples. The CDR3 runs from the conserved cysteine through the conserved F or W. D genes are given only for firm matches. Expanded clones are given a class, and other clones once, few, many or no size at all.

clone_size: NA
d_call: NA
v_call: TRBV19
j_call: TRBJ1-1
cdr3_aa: CASSPDSVHWSTEAFF
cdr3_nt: TGTGCCAGTAGTCCGGACAGCGTGCACTGGAGCACTGAAGCTTTCTTT

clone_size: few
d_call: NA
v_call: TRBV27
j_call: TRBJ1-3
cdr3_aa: CAGPGNTIYF
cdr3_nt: TGTGCCGGCCCTGGAAACACCATATATTTT

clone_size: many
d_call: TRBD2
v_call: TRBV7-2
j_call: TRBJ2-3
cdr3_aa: CASSSQGGLARTDTQYF
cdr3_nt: TGTGCCAGCAGCTCCCAGGGGGGACTAGCGAGAACAGATACGCAGTATTTT

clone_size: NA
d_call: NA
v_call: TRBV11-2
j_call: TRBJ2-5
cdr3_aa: CASSLSMMETQYF
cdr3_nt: TGTGCCAGCAGCTTAAGTATGATGGAGACCCAGTACTTC

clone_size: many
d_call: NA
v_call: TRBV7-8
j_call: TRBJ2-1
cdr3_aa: CASSVLEGSYNEQFF
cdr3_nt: TGTGCCAGCAGCGTACTAGAAGGATCCTACAATGAGCAGTTCTTC

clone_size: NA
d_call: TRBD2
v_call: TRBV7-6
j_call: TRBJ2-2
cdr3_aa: CASSLPLLAGGRTGELFF
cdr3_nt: TGTGCCAGCAGCTTGCCATTACTAGCGGGAGGTCGGACCGGGGAGCTGTTTTTT

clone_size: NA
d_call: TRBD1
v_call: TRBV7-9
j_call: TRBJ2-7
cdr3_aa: CASSLAGQGVAKQYF
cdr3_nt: TGTGCCAGCAGCTTAGCAGGACAGGGTGTGGCGAAGCAGTACTTC

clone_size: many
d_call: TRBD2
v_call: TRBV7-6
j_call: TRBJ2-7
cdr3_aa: CASSRGLADSYEQYF
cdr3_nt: TGTGCCAGCAGCCGGGGACTAGCGGACTCCTACGAGCAGTACTTC

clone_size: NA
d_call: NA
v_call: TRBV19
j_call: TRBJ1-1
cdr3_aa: CASSIVGGARTEAFF
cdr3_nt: TGTGCCAGTAGTATCGTTGGGGGGGCTCGCACTGAAGCTTTCTTT

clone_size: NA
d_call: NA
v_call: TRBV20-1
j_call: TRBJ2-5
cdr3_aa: CSAGAVQETQYF
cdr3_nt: TGCAGTGCTGGAGCGGTACAAGAGACCCAGTACTTC

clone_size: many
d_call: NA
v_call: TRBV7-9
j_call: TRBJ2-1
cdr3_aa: CASSQHSGGGSYNEQFF
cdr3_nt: TGTGCCAGCAGCCAGCATTCGGGGGGCGGATCCTACAATGAGCAGTTCTTC

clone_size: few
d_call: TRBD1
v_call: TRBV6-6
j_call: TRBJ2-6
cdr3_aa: CASTREGQGFSGANVLTF
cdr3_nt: TGTGCCAGCACCCGGGAGGGACAGGGGTTCTCTGGGGCCAACGTCCTGACTTTC

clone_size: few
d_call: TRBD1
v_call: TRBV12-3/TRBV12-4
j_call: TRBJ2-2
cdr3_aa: CASSTRTGGTNTGELFF
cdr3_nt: TGTGCCAGCAGTACACGGACAGGGGGAACGAACACCGGGGAGCTGTTTTTT

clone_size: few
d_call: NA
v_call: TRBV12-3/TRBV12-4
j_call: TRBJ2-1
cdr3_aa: CASSLAGLNNEQFF
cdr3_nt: TGTGCCAGCAGTCTCGCCGGGTTGAACAATGAGCAGTTCTTC

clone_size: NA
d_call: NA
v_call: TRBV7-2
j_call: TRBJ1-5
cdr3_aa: CASSLADRLNQPQHF
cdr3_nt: TGTGCCAGCAGCTTAGCTGACAGGCTCAATCAGCCCCAGCATTTT

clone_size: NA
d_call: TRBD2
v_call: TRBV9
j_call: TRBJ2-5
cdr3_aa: CASSVITGGVQTQYF
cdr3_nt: TGTGCCAGCAGCGTAATAACGGGAGGGGTACAGACCCAGTACTTC

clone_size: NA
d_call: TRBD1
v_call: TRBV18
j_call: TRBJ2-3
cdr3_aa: CASSPLARGQGADNRADTQYF
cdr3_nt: TGTGCCAGCTCACCTTTGGCCCGCGGACAGGGGGCAGACAATCGGGCAGATACGCAGTATTTT

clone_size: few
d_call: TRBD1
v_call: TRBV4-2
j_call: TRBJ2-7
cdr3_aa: CASSHDRGDNEQYF
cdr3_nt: TGTGCCAGCAGCCACGACAGGGGAGACAACGAGCAGTACTTC

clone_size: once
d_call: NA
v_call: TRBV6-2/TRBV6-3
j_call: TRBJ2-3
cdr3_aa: CASSNLGTFGVPDTQYF
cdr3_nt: TGTGCCAGCAGCAATCTGGGGACATTTGGGGTCCCAGATACGCAGTATTTT

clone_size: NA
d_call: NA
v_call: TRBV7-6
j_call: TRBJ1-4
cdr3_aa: CASSRGEGNEKLFF
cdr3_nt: TGTGCCAGCAGCCGCGGGGAGGGGAATGAAAAACTGTTTTTT

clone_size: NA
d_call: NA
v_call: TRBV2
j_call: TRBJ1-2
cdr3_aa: CASRGIGLRGYTF
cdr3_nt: TGTGCCAGCAGGGGTATAGGTTTGAGAGGCTACACCTTC

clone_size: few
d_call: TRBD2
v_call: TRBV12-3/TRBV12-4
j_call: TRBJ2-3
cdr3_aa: CASRLGGETGGTDTQYF
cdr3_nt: TGTGCCAGCAGGCTGGGAGGGGAAACGGGGGGCACAGATACGCAGTATTTT

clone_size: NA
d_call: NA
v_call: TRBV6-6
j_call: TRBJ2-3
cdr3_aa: CASSYARLLTDTQYF
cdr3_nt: TGTGCCAGCAGTTACGCTAGACTACTTACAGATACGCAGTATTTT

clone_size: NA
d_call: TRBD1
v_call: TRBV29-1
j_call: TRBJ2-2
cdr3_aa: CSTTGQGVNGELFF
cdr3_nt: TGCAGCACAACCGGACAGGGCGTCAACGGGGAGCTGTTTTTT

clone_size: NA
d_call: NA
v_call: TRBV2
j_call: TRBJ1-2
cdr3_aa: CASSRSVIYGYTF
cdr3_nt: TGTGCCAGCAGTCGAAGTGTAATCTATGGCTACACCTTC

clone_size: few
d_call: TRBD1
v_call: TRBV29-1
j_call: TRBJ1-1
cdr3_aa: CSVARQGGTTEAFF
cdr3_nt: TGCAGCGTCGCGCGACAGGGTGGGACAACTGAAGCTTTCTTT

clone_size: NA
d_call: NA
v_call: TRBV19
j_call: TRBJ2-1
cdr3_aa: CASSIEGPSWNEQFF
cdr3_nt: TGTGCCAGTAGTATAGAGGGCCCTAGCTGGAATGAGCAGTTCTTC

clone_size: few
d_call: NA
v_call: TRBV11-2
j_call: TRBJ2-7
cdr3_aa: CASSTLTAKGIYEQYF
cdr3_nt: TGTGCCAGCAGCACCCTGACAGCGAAGGGGATCTACGAGCAGTACTTC

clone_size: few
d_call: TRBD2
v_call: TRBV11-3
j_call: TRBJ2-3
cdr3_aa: CASSSTGLAGDTQYF
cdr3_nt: TGTGCCAGCAGCTCCACCGGACTAGCGGGCGATACGCAGTATTTT

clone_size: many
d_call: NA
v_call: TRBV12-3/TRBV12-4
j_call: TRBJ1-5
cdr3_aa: CASSPGLQESQHF
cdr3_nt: TGTGCCAGCAGCCCAGGCTTGCAGGAGTCCCAGCATTTT

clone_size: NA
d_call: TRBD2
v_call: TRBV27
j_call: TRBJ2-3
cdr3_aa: CASSLGSGRTSDTQYF
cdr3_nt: TGTGCCAGCAGTTTGGGTAGCGGGAGGACCTCAGATACGCAGTATTTT

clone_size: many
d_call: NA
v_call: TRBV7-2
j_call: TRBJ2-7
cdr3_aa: CASSLGDEQYF
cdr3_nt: TGTGCCAGCAGTCTGGGCGATGAGCAGTACTTC

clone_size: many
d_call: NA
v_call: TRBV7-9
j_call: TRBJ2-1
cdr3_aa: CASSLARVHEQFF
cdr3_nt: TGTGCCAGCAGCTTAGCCAGGGTTCATGAGCAGTTCTTC

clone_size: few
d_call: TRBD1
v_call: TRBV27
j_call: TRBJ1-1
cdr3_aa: CASSRQGTALNTEAFF
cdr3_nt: TGTGCCAGCAGTAGACAGGGAACAGCCCTGAACACTGAAGCTTTCTTT

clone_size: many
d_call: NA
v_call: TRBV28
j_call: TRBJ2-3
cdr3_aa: CASRTGSTDTQYF
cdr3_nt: TGTGCCAGCAGGACCGGGAGCACAGATACGCAGTATTTT

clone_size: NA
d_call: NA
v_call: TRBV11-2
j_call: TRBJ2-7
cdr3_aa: CASSSLSDHSYEQYF
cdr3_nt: TGTGCCAGCAGCAGCCTTAGCGACCACTCCTACGAGCAGTACTTC

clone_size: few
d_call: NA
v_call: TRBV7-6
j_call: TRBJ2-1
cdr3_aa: CASSRYGSSDEQFF
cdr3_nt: TGTGCCAGCAGCCGATACGGGAGTAGCGATGAGCAGTTCTTC

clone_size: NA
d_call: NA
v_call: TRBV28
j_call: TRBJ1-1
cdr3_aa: CASHRSYTEAFF
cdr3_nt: TGTGCCAGTCACAGGTCTTACACTGAAGCTTTCTTT

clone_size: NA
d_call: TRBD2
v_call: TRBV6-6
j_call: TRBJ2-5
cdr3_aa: CASSLYGRETQYF
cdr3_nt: TGTGCCAGCAGTTTATACGGGAGGGAGACCCAGTACTTC

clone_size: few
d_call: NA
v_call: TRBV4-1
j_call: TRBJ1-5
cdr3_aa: CASSQGSRSRDNQPQHF
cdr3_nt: TGCGCCAGCAGCCAAGGGAGCAGGAGCAGGGACAATCAGCCCCAGCATTTT

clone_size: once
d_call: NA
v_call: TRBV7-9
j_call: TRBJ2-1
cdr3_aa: CASSLNTEQFF
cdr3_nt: TGTGCCAGCAGCTTAAACACGGAGCAGTTCTTC

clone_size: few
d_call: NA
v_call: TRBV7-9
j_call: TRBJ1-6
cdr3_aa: CASSLADRAPLHF
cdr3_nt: TGTGCCAGCAGCTTAGCGGACCGGGCACCCCTCCACTTT

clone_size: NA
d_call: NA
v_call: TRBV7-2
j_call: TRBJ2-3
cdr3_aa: CASRFERQSTDTQYF
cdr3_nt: TGTGCCAGCAGGTTTGAGCGCCAAAGCACAGATACGCAGTATTTT

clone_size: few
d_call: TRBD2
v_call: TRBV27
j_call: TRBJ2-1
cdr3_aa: CASSPETSGSGNEQFF
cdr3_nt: TGTGCCAGCAGTCCGGAGACTAGCGGGAGCGGGAATGAGCAGTTCTTC

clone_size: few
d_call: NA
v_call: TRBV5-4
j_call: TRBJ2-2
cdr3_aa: CASSLLWGRSTGELFF
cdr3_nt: TGTGCCAGCAGCTTGCTGTGGGGGCGCAGCACCGGGGAGCTGTTTTTT

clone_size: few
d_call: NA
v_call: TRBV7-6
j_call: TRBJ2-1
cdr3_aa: CASSYYQGSYNEQFF
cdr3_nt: TGTGCCAGCAGCTACTACCAGGGTTCCTACAATGAGCAGTTCTTC

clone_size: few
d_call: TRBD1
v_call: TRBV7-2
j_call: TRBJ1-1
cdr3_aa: CASSPGPGTGAEAFF
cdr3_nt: TGTGCCAGCAGCCCAGGCCCCGGGACAGGTGCTGAAGCTTTCTTT

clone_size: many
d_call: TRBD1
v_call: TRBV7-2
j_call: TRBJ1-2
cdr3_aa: CASSADRVGGYTF
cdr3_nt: TGTGCCAGCAGCGCGGACAGGGTGGGGGGCTACACCTTC

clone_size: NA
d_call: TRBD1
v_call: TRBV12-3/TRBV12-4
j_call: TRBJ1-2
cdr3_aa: CASSEGARGYTF
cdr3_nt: TGTGCCAGCTCTGAGGGGGCTCGGGGCTACACCTTC

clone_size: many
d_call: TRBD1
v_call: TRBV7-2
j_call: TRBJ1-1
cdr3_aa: CASSLVGGTGKGTEAFF
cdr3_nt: TGTGCCAGCAGCTTAGTTGGGGGGACAGGGAAGGGCACTGAAGCTTTCTTT

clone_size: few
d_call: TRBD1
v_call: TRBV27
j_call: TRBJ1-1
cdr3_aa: CASSFLRTGVGNTEAFF
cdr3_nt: TGTGCCAGCAGTTTTCTCCGGACAGGGGTTGGTAACACTGAAGCTTTCTTT